The 32 T cell receptor beta chains below come from one sample, sequenced in a study of T cells in Graves' hyperthyroidism and ophthalmopathy. Regions amplified from RNA transcripts were the TCR beta CDR3 regions. The HTBI primer set was used in a first-round RT-PCR of the TCR CDR3. One entry per CDR3 protein results from TCRdb running MiXCR on the multiplex PCR reads. The table records hundreds of thousands of distinct CDR3 sequences, roughly 15% of them present only once. Sequenced material: blood. Receptors originate from a man younger than 35 with Graves' ophthalmopathy.

This clonotype showed up just a few times. The chain employs TRBV5-1 and TRBJ1-5; 9 positions agree with TRBD1. From germline, CDR1 is SGHRS and CDR2 YFSETQ. The J segment lost 6 bases and the V segment lost 4 bases, leaving 8 bases of the junction unmatched. This CDR3 has 15 residues. CDR3 bases: TGCGCCAGCAGCCCTACAGGGGGCAGCGGTCAGCCCCAGCATTTT. It specifies CASSPTGGSGQPQHF.

This clonotype came up once. The genes are TRBV12-3 or TRBV12-4 and TRBJ2-5, with TRBD2 identical over 7 bases. This CDR3 spans 15 amino acids. V trimming: 6 bases; J trimming: 5 bases; junction bases outside the gene matches: 12. For the CDR3, the DNA is TGTGCCAGCAGGGAGACACTAGCGAGCCGGGAGACCCAGTACTTC. It is translated as CASRETLASRETQYF.

This clonotype was observed a few times. CDR3: CASSQITEAFF. CDR3 coding DNA: TGTGCCAGCAGCCAAATTACTGAAGCTTTCTTT. This sequence joins TRBV11-2 and TRBJ1-1, with unresolved D. This CDR3 region has 11 residues. The ends were cut back, 5 bases at V and 5 bases at J, with 6 bases in the middle. Germline values: CDR1 SGHAT, CDR2 FQNNGV.

The rearrangement joins TRBV30 to TRBJ2-6, with D unclear. The CDR3 consists of 15 residues. V lost 0 bases, J lost 2 bases, and 8 bases lay in between. Looked up from germline, CDR1 is GTSNPN and CDR2 is SVGIG (reference sequence). CDR3 sequence (DNA): TGTGCCTGGAGTGTATTGACGGCTGGGGCCAACGTCCTGACTTTC. It specifies CAWSVLTAGANVLTF. The variable domain in full, with the rest retrieved from reference TRBV30 and TRBJ2-6, is SQTIHQWPATLVQPVGSPLSLECTVEGTSNPNLYWYRQAAGRGLQLLFYSVGIGQISSEVPQNLSASRPQDRQFILSSKKLLLSDSGFYLCAWSVLTAGANVLTFGAGSRLTVL.

This clonotype was detected many times. V is TRBV30 and J is TRBJ1-1; no clear D gene. The V and J ends lost 0 bases and 0 bases respectively, with 8 bases between them. The CDR3 loop spans 14 amino acids. CDR1 is GTSNPN, CDR2 SVGIG, per germline (reference sequence). CDR3 sequence reads: CAWSVWGLNTEAFF. In DNA, the CDR3 is TGTGCCTGGAGTGTTTGGGGATTGAACACTGAAGCTTTCTTT.

This clonotype was seen at least ten times. An end of the junction does not agree with germline; a read error may underlie this. The chain couples TRBV20-1 to TRBJ2-1, with TRBD2 matching over 8 bases. Per germline, CDR1 DFQATT and CDR2 SNEGSKA (reference sequence). The CDR3 is made up of 13 amino acids. The CDR3 DNA reads as TGCAGTGCCAGAGCGGGAGCGGACGATGAGCAGTTCTTC. Encoded protein: CSARAGADDEQFF.

The chain employs TRBV9 and TRBJ2-2, with D unclear. The V end was cut by 1 base, the J end by 5 bases, with 9 bases between. Germline CDR1 and CDR2: SGDLS and YYNGEE. The length of the CDR3 is 14 residues. In DNA form, the CDR3 reads TGTGCCAGCAGCGTATTTACAGCTACCGGGGAGCTGTTTTTT. Translated: CASSVFTATGELFF.

The chain is built from TRBV20-1 and TRBJ2-3; possibly TRBD1 for D (5 bases). Germline CDR1 is DFQATT and CDR2 is SNEGSKA (reference sequence). The CDR3 spans 14 residues. The ends were cut back, 3 bases at V and 5 bases at J, with 15 bases in the middle. The CDR3 protein is CSASRAGMLDTQYF. The DNA for the CDR3 is TGCAGTGCTAGTCGGGCAGGGATGTTAGATACGCAGTATTTT.

This clonotype was seen at least ten times. The rearrangement uses TRBV5-1 and TRBJ2-7; 7 bases align to TRBD2. J was trimmed by 2 bases and V by 1 base; bases with no gene match: 6. This CDR3 has 15 residues. The V gene's germline CDR1 is SGHRS and CDR2 YFSETQ. The CDR3 reads CASSLQTSSAYEQYF. The DNA of the CDR3 is TGCGCCAGCAGCTTGCAGACTAGCAGCGCCTACGAGCAGTACTTC.

The rearrangement uses TRBV27 and TRBJ1-4; D unclear. There are 13 residues in the CDR3. Deletions cut 3 bases from V and 6 bases from J, with 8 bases between. Germline CDR1 is MNHEY and CDR2 is SMNVEV (reference sequence). The CDR3 nucleotides read TGTGCCAGCAGTTTGACCGCATATGAAAAACTGTTTTTT. This sequence encodes CASSLTAYEKLFF.

Ten or more counts support this clonotype. This rearrangement joins TRBV20-1 to TRBJ2-1, with a possible D match to TRBD1 (5 bases). The CDR3 is 15 amino acids. With 0 bases removed from V and 0 bases from J, the gap between germline ends came to 9 bases. Germline lookup yields CDR1 DFQATT and CDR2 SNEGSKA (reference sequence). The CDR3 here is CSAREGLRSYNEQFF. CDR3 nucleotides: TGCAGTGCTAGAGAGGGGCTGCGCTCCTACAATGAGCAGTTCTTC.

This clonotype has a handful of counts. A much larger clone lies one base from this, so it may be a read error. V is TRBV2 and J is TRBJ2-7, with D tentatively TRBD2 (5 bases). CDR1 is SNHLY, CDR2 FYNNEI, per germline. The CDR3 runs to 17 residues. CDR3 in amino acids: CASGEGVWGDTSYEQYF. The CDR3 DNA is TGTGCCAGCGGTGAAGGTGTGTGGGGAGACACGTCCTACGAGCAGTACTTC.

The chain uses TRBV11-2 and TRBJ2-3; tentatively, D is TRBD2 (5 bases). This CDR3 is built from 15 residues. V lost 1 base and J 4 bases, leaving 12 bases between the germline ends. The germline gives CDR1 SGHAT, CDR2 FQNNGV. CDR3 protein: CASSLGLAPSDTQYF. The CDR3 nucleotides read TGTGCCAGCAGCTTAGGGCTAGCTCCCTCAGATACGCAGTATTTT.

This clonotype was seen only a few times. The rearrangement joins TRBV5-1 to TRBJ2-2; D possibly corresponds to TRBD1 (6 bases). The CDR3 sequence is 15 residues long. Germline lookup yields CDR1 SGHRS and CDR2 YFSETQ. V gave up 4 bases and J gave up 3 bases, with 13 bases separating them. DNA for the CDR3: TGCGCCAGCAGCCCGGGACACGTTTACACCGGGGAGCTGTTTTTT. Amino acids: CASSPGHVYTGELFF.

This clonotype was seen repeatedly, ten times or more. This sequence joins TRBV13 and TRBJ2-5; 14 positions match TRBD2. Trimming removed 2 bases from V and 5 bases from J; junction bases left unmatched: 7. The CDR3 runs to 17 residues. Germline CDR1 PRHDT, CDR2 FYEKMQ (reference sequence). The CDR3 DNA reads TGTGCCAGCAGCTTAAACCCAGGGACTAGCGGGGGTGAGACCCAGTACTTC. This encodes CASSLNPGTSGGETQYF.

J is TRBJ1-6 and V is TRBV7-8; D perhaps matches TRBD1 (5 bases). The CDR3 loop spans 15 amino acids. Looked up from germline, CDR1 is SGHVS and CDR2 is FQNEAQ. V lost 4 bases and J 10 bases, leaving 17 bases between the germline ends. CDR3 amino acids: CASSSRNRGGSPLHF. The DNA for the CDR3 is TGTGCCAGCAGCTCAAGGAATAGGGGAGGGTCACCCCTCCACTTT.

This clonotype has ten or more counts. The chain couples TRBV6-1 to TRBJ2-3, with 9 bases identical to TRBD1. The germline CDR1 and CDR2 sequences are MNHNS and SASEGT. The CDR3 sequence is 15 residues long. With 5 bases clipped from V and 4 bases from J, the junction kept 7 bases outside the gene matches. The CDR3 DNA reads as TGTGCCAGCAGTTTACGAACAGGGGGCGCAGATACGCAGTATTTT. It yields the protein CASSLRTGGADTQYF.

In its sample, this clonotype was seen many times. The V call is TRBV18, the J call TRBJ2-5; TRBD2 matches at 8 bases. The CDR3 length is 13 residues. CDR1 and CDR2 (germline): KGHSH, LQKENI. V trimming: 2 bases; J trimming: 5 bases; junction bases outside the gene matches: 1. The CDR3 DNA reads as TGTGCCAGCTCACCAACTAGCGGCGAGACCCAGTACTTC. Its protein is CASSPTSGETQYF.

This clonotype was counted many times. The chain recombines TRBV7-9 with TRBJ2-7; 8 bases match TRBD2. CDR1 and CDR2 from the germline V gene are SEHNR and FQNEAQ (reference sequence). J was trimmed by 3 bases and V by 2 bases; bases with no gene match: 12. CDR3 size: 17 residues. The CDR3 loop reads CASSLPSGGDPGYEQYF. Here the CDR3 DNA reads TGTGCCAGCAGCTTACCGAGCGGGGGCGATCCCGGCTACGAGCAGTACTTC.

This clonotype was detected many times. J is TRBJ2-7 and V is TRBV11-2; TRBD1 agrees at 7 bases. The CDR3 runs 15 residues. Germline lookup yields CDR1 SGHAT and CDR2 FQNNGV. The trim removed 7 bases at V and 2 bases at J, leaving 11 bases unmatched. The CDR3 nucleotides read TGTGCCAGCACCCTTGTCCGGGACAGCACCTACGAGCAGTACTTC. Translation: CASTLVRDSTYEQYF.

This clonotype was recorded many times. This chain links TRBV14 with TRBJ2-3, with TRBD2 matching 8 bases. Per the germline V gene, CDR1 is SGHDN and CDR2 is FVKESK. Losses at the gene ends were 2 bases for V and 2 bases for J; bases not matched to a gene: 21. This CDR3 spans 21 amino acids. The CDR3, as DNA: TGTGCCAGCAGCCAACCCAAGAGGCTAGCGGGTGGCCCTGTCTTCACAGATACGCAGTATTTT. This codes for CASSQPKRLAGGPVFTDTQYF.

This clonotype was seen many times. This sequence joins TRBV11-3 and TRBJ2-3; D may correspond to TRBD1 or TRBD2 (6 bases each). The V gene's germline CDR1 is SGHNT and CDR2 YENEEA. V was cut by 5 bases and J by 0 bases, with 18 bases left in between. The CDR3 loop spans 17 amino acids. The CDR3, as DNA: TGTGCCAGCAGCAGGGGGTATGCGGGGCTTAGCACAGATACGCAGTATTTT. Protein: CASSRGYAGLSTDTQYF.

There are a few counts of this clonotype. This chain joins TRBV29-1 and TRBJ2-5, with 7 nucleotides matching TRBD2. The J segment lost 1 base and the V segment lost 6 bases, leaving 8 bases of the junction unmatched. Per germline, CDR1 SQVTM and CDR2 ANQGSEA. This CDR3 has 14 amino acids. The CDR3 DNA is TGCAGCGTCAGGACTAGGGCCCTCCAAGAGACCCAGTACTTC. It yields the protein CSVRTRALQETQYF.

The chain uses TRBV27 and TRBJ1-6; 10 positions match TRBD1. Germline V gives CDR1 MNHEY, CDR2 SMNVEV (reference sequence). The ends lost 5 bases at V and 10 bases at J; junction bases unmatched: 14. The CDR3 loop spans 17 amino acids. This CDR3 reads CASSTDRGPSDHSPLHF. The CDR3 coding sequence is TGTGCCAGCAGTACTGACAGGGGGCCATCGGATCACTCACCCCTCCACTTT.

This clonotype was counted ten times or more. This chain connects TRBV5-1 to TRBJ2-3, with D perhaps TRBD1 or TRBD2 (5 bases each). Germline values: CDR1 SGHRS, CDR2 YFSETQ. The CDR3 runs 14 residues. The germline V and J ends were trimmed by 4 bases and 3 bases, with 12 bases remaining between them. This CDR3 reads CASSTVGGTDTQYF. CDR3 in DNA: TGCGCCAGCAGCACGGTTGGGGGTACAGATACGCAGTATTTT. The whole variable domain, filled in from reference TRBV5-1 and TRBJ2-3, reads KAGVTQTPRYLIKTRGQQVTLSCSPISGHRSVSWYQQTPGQGLQFLFEYFSETQRNKGNFPGRFSGRQFSNSRSEMNVSTLELGDSALYLCASSTVGGTDTQYFGPGTRLTVL.

This clonotype was recorded many times. The chain carries TRBV3-1 and TRBJ2-7; D remains unclear. CDR1 is LGHDT and CDR2 is YNNKEL in the germline V gene (reference sequence). V was pared by 1 base and J by 5 bases, with 15 bases between. The CDR3 runs 15 residues. This chain's CDR3 is CASSQAVGTVHEQYF. The CDR3 bases are TGTGCCAGCAGCCAAGCGGTGGGCACAGTCCACGAGCAGTACTTC.

This clonotype was picked up many times. V is TRBV30 and J is TRBJ2-5; 13 nucleotides match TRBD2. The V and J ends lost 1 base and 7 bases, in that order; junction bases with no gene match: 9. Germline assignment: CDR1 GTSNPN and CDR2 SVGIG (reference sequence). CDR3 length: 16 residues. The CDR3: CAWSAGTSGALGTQYF. CDR3 sequence (DNA): TGTGCCTGGAGTGCCGGGACTAGCGGGGCCTTGGGGACCCAGTACTTC.

This clonotype was seen at least ten times. This chain uses TRBV27 with TRBJ2-2, with a weak D call TRBD1 (6 bases). CDR1 is MNHEY, CDR2 SMNVEV, per germline (reference sequence). The CDR3 sequence is 15 residues long. Trimming took 7 bases from V and 5 from J, leaving 17 bases between them. CDR3 residues: CASTQTGLVTGELFF. The CDR3 bases are TGTGCCAGCACCCAGACAGGTCTCGTAACCGGGGAGCTGTTTTTT.

This clonotype was counted ten times or more. J is TRBJ1-3 and V is TRBV12-3 or TRBV12-4; D uncertain. This CDR3 is built from 16 residues. V lost 3 bases, J lost 1 base, and 13 bases lay in between. The CDR3 loop is CASSFEPPTSGNTIYF. Here the CDR3 DNA reads TGTGCCAGCAGTTTCGAGCCTCCAACATCTGGAAACACCATATATTTT.

The J gene is TRBJ1-5, the V gene TRBV24-1; D remains ambiguous. The length of the CDR3 is 14 residues. The germline V and J ends were trimmed by 12 bases and 0 bases, with 14 bases remaining between them. Germline V gene lookup returns CDR1 KGHDR and CDR2 SFDVKD. The CDR3 DNA is TGTGCCCCGCTTAATGGGAATAGCAATCAGCCCCAGCATTTT. Encoded protein: CAPLNGNSNQPQHF.

This clonotype was found a few times. The V gene is TRBV7-9, the J gene TRBJ2-7; D may be TRBD2 (7 bases). Germline lookup yields CDR1 SEHNR and CDR2 FQNEAQ (reference sequence). This CDR3 region has 14 residues. Trimming took off 3 bases at V and 5 bases at J, with 14 bases between the two ends. The CDR3 sequence: CASSFLGGGDEQYF. The DNA for the CDR3 is TGTGCCAGCAGCTTCCTGGGGGGGGGCGACGAGCAGTACTTC.

In the case of this clonotype: Given a much more abundant clone one base away, this may be a read error. V and J are TRBV10-3 and TRBJ2-3; D gene uncertain. The CDR3 runs 15 residues. Germline assignment: CDR1 ENHRY and CDR2 SYGVKD. The CDR3 DNA follows: TGTGCCATCAGTGAAGGATTACAGAGCACAGATGCGCAGTATTTT. This codes for CAISEGLQSTDAQYF.